This T cell receptor (beta chain) was retrieved from a study of T cell responses to AZD1222 COVID-19 vaccine. Whole-study findings and limits: At study baseline, merely five or six AZD1222 recipients were seropositive. Reportedly, close to half of spike-specific TCRs are directed against unmutated variant regions. The CD4 TCRs associated with vaccination extended across spike and predominated at 160-218 and 743-854.

Of note for this clone: The antigen is undetermined.

Generated by immunoSEQ multiplex PCR, the TCRdb table keeps only in-frame clones and is missing some. The sample consists of roughly 42,000 clones, around 90% of them appearing once. Germline V CDR1 and CDR2: MGHRA, YSYEKL. V was cut by 3 bases and J by 5 bases, with 15 bases left in between. This CDR3 contains 15 residues. This chain uses TRBV4-1 with TRBJ2-3; D ambiguous. This specimen was peripheral blood, taken 28 days after the second dose of the MenACWY control vaccine. The receptor's source is an adult who received the MenACWY meningococcal vaccine as a control. This CDR3 reads CASSQGTVMLDTQYF. The CDR3 region has the DNA TGCGCCAGCAGCCAGGGTACTGTTATGTTAGATACGCAGTATTTT.